Shown below are 26 T cell receptor beta chains from a single sample sequenced in a study of T cell repertoires in cytomegalovirus infection. TCRdb passed the reads through MiXCR, listing each CDR3 protein once. This sample has approximately 590,000 distinct CDR3 sequences; just under 40% occur once, and the top ten carry 48%. Their recognized antigens are unknown. This specimen consisted of cultured PBMCs, obtained from culture after CMV antigen stimulation. The origin of the receptors is a human donor in good health (CMV status not recorded). Some clones in this sample may be carry-over from other donors' samples.

The rearrangement links TRBV7-8 to TRBJ2-2; 12 nucleotides line up with TRBD2. With 3 bases clipped from V and 1 base from J, the junction kept 3 bases outside the gene matches. Germline loops: CDR1 SGHVS, CDR2 FQNEAQ. This CDR3 has 17 amino acids. The CDR3 bases are TGTGCCAGCAGCTTTAGACTAGCGGGGGTGAACACCGGGGAGCTGTTTTTT. Amino acids: CASSFRLAGVNTGELFF.

This clonotype was counted a few times. The rearrangement uses TRBV7-6 and TRBJ1-4; D may be TRBD1 (6 bases). Germline CDR1 reads SGHVS; CDR2 reads FNYEAQ. The V gene lost 5 bases and the J gene lost 0 bases, with 19 bases spanning the gap. This CDR3 region has 18 residues. CDR3 sequence: CASSRMSGTLATNEKLFF. CDR3 sequence (DNA): TGTGCCAGCAGCCGGATGTCCGGGACACTTGCAACTAATGAAAAACTGTTTTTT.

CDR3 protein: CASSVVGNAFF. DNA for the CDR3: TGTGCCAGCAGTGTAGTCGGGAACGCTTTCTTT. The chain recombines TRBV6-1 with TRBJ1-1; D remains ambiguous. V lost 4 bases and J 11 bases, leaving 11 bases between the germline ends. Germline CDR1 reads MNHNS; CDR2 reads SASEGT. This CDR3 contains 11 residues.

Comment on this clonotype: One end of the junction does not line up with germline, which may come from a read error. This sequence joins TRBV27 and TRBJ2-2; 7 positions match TRBD2. Per the germline V gene, CDR1 is MNHEY and CDR2 is SMNVEV (reference sequence). CDR3 length equals 16 residues. CDR3 residues: CASSFGLAANNGELFF. The CDR3 region has the DNA TGTGCCAGCAGTTTTGGGCTAGCGGCGAACAACGGGGAGCTGTTTTTT.

This clonotype showed up just a few times. For the CDR3, the DNA is TGTGCCAGCAGACCCGGGGTCGTGGAGACCCAGTACTTC. This translates into CASRPGVVETQYF. This chain joins TRBV7-2 and TRBJ2-5, with D possibly being TRBD2 (5 bases). The CDR3 extends over 13 amino acids. Looked up from germline, CDR1 is SGHTA and CDR2 is FQGNSA. Between the trimmed V and J ends, which lost 6 bases and 5 bases, there was a span of 13 bases.

The chain employs TRBV7-9 and TRBJ1-2; D gene ambiguous. V shed 2 bases and J shed 3 bases, with 16 bases lying between them. The CDR3 is made up of 16 amino acids. CDR1 is SEHNR and CDR2 is FQNEAQ in the germline V gene (reference sequence). This CDR3 reads CASSLLLEEIDYGYTF. The CDR3 coding sequence is TGTGCCAGCAGCTTACTACTTGAGGAGATAGACTATGGCTACACCTTC. The full variable domain, completed using reference TRBV7-9 and TRBJ1-2, is DTGVSQNPRHKITKRGQNVTFRCDPISEHNRLYWYRQTLGQGPEFLTYFQNEAQLEKSRLLSDRFSAERPKGSFSTLEIQRTEQGDSAMYLCASSLLLEEIDYGYTFGSGTRLTVV.

V gene TRBV19 combines with J gene TRBJ1-5, with D perhaps TRBD1 (6 bases). The germline V gene encodes CDR1 LNHDA and CDR2 SQIVND (reference sequence). Deletions cut 3 bases from V and 5 bases from J, with 20 bases between. The CDR3 is 17 residues long. Here the CDR3 reads CASSISVGTIPYQPQHF. The CDR3, as DNA: TGTGCCAGTAGTATCAGTGTTGGGACAATACCCTATCAGCCCCAGCATTTT. Full variable domain (rest looked up from reference TRBV19 and TRBJ1-5): DGGITQSPKYLFRKEGQNVTLSCEQNLNHDAMYWYRQDPGQGLRLIYYSQIVNDFQKGDIAEGYSVSREKKESFPLTVTSAQKNPTAFYLCASSISVGTIPYQPQHFGDGTRLSIL.

This clonotype turned up a few times. The chain links TRBV7-2 to TRBJ2-7; 10 bases match TRBD2. There are 14 residues in the CDR3. J lost 6 bases, V lost 5 bases, and 7 bases had no gene match. The germline CDR1 and CDR2 sequences are SGHTA and FQGNSA. The CDR3 nucleotides read TGTGCCAGCAGCCCACAGCGGGAGGGCAGCGAGCAGTACTTC. Amino acids: CASSPQREGSEQYF.

V is TRBV11-2 and J is TRBJ2-1, with 10 nucleotides matching TRBD1. The CDR3 is 12 residues long. Trimming removed 3 bases from V and 12 bases from J; junction bases left unmatched: 2. Germline V gene lookup returns CDR1 SGHAT and CDR2 FQNNGV. CDR3 in DNA: TGTGCCAGCAGCTTCGACAGGGGGCGGCAGTTCTTC. Protein sequence: CASSFDRGRQFF.

The chain employs TRBV12-5 and TRBJ1-1, with D tentatively TRBD1 (6 bases). The CDR3 length is 14 residues. Trimming removed 5 bases from V and 6 bases from J, with 16 bases in between. Germline CDR1 LGHNT, CDR2 FRNRAP. The CDR3 DNA reads TGTGCTAGTGGTCGGGGGCTAACCTCTGCTGAAGCTTTCTTT. Translation: CASGRGLTSAEAFF.

The genes are TRBV7-2 and TRBJ1-2; 9 bases match TRBD1. There are 13 residues in the CDR3. Germline CDR1 reads SGHTA; CDR2 reads FQGNSA. The trim removed 5 bases at V and 7 bases at J, leaving 5 bases unmatched. This chain's CDR3 is CASSPQGAGGYTF. CDR3 coding DNA: TGTGCCAGCAGCCCACAGGGGGCTGGTGGCTACACCTTC.

This clonotype was counted only a few times. The chain carries TRBV4-1 and TRBJ2-7; D gene ambiguous. V lost 1 base, J lost 4 bases, and 14 bases lay in between. This CDR3 contains 15 residues. Germline V CDR1 and CDR2: MGHRA, YSYEKL. The CDR3 reads CASSQAEGREYEQYF. CDR3 coding DNA: TGCGCCAGCAGCCAAGCTGAAGGGCGAGAATACGAGCAGTACTTC.

This clonotype was seen only a few times. The genes are TRBV11-2 and TRBJ2-6; TRBD2 is a possible D gene (7 bases). The CDR3 has 19 residues. V was trimmed by 4 bases and J by 4 bases, leaving 23 bases between them. CDR1 is SGHAT, CDR2 FQNNGV, per germline. The CDR3 sequence is CASSSHFGYGGPGANVLTF. The DNA of the CDR3 is TGTGCCAGCAGCTCCCACTTCGGGTACGGGGGGCCCGGGGCCAACGTCCTGACTTTC.

This clonotype was seen just once. This rearrangement joins TRBV20-1 to TRBJ1-4; D is undetermined. This CDR3 contains 11 residues. Germline lookup yields CDR1 DFQATT and CDR2 SNEGSKA (reference sequence). Trimming cost V 5 bases and J 6 bases, with 7 bases left between them. The CDR3 protein is CSAVGDEKLFF. CDR3 DNA sequence: TGCAGTGCTGTGGGAGATGAAAAACTGTTTTTT.

This chain uses TRBV2 with TRBJ2-3, with D uncertain. The CDR3 length is 13 residues. In germline, CDR1 is SNHLY, CDR2 FYNNEI. V was pared by 7 bases and J by 2 bases, with 10 bases between. The CDR3 sequence: CASNRVDTDTQYF. The CDR3 DNA follows: TGTGCCAGCAACCGGGTCGACACAGATACGCAGTATTTT.

This clonotype was seen a few times. The DNA of the CDR3 is TGTGCCAGCAGCCCGGGGTGGGAATACGAGCAGTACTTC. It encodes CASSPGWEYEQYF. The chain employs TRBV7-9 and TRBJ2-7; D possibly corresponds to TRBD2 (5 bases). CDR1 SEHNR and CDR2 FQNEAQ come from the germline V gene (reference sequence). The V end was cut by 5 bases, the J end by 4 bases, with 12 bases between. The CDR3 has 13 amino acids.

The rearrangement uses TRBV19 and TRBJ2-4; perhaps TRBD2 as D (6 bases). The ends were cut back, 8 bases at V and 9 bases at J, with 14 bases in the middle. From germline, CDR1 is LNHDA and CDR2 SQIVND (reference sequence). The CDR3 runs to 12 residues. The DNA for the CDR3 is TGTGCCAGTGGACTTACCGGGGGCATTCAGTACTTC. This gives the protein CASGLTGGIQYF.

This clonotype showed up just a few times. This chain connects TRBV7-8 to TRBJ2-3, with 9 nucleotides matching TRBD2. The V segment lost 5 bases and the J segment 3 bases; nucleotides outside the gene matches: 9. Germline V CDR1 and CDR2: SGHVS, FQNEAQ. This CDR3 comprises 16 residues. CDR3 region: CASSTLGTSPTDTQYF. The CDR3 DNA is TGTGCCAGCAGCACCCTAGGGACTAGCCCTACAGATACGCAGTATTTT.

This chain links TRBV4-1 with TRBJ1-6; 9 bases line up with TRBD1. Trimming took 2 bases from V and 9 from J; bases not matched to a gene: 2. The CDR3 spans 14 residues. Germline CDR1 and CDR2: MGHRA and YSYEKL. The CDR3 reads CASSQRQGVSPLHF. The CDR3, as DNA: TGCGCCAGCAGCCAAAGACAGGGGGTTTCACCCCTCCACTTT.

The chain has TRBV2 and TRBJ2-5; D possibly uses TRBD1 or TRBD2 (6 bases each). Trimming cost V 8 bases and J 1 base, with 26 bases left between them. Per the germline V gene, CDR1 is SNHLY and CDR2 is FYNNEI. The CDR3 covers 18 residues. As DNA, the CDR3 is TGTGCCAGCTTACCCGAAACAGGGCTAGCGTCGATCCAAGAGACCCAGTACTTC. Protein sequence: CASLPETGLASIQETQYF.

This clonotype was detected a few times. The V and J genes are TRBV12-3 or TRBV12-4 and TRBJ2-1, with 7 bases fitting TRBD1. The CDR3 is 14 amino acids. The V and J ends lost 3 bases and 6 bases, in that order; junction bases with no gene match: 5. The CDR3 DNA follows: TGTGCCAGCAGTTTGGGACAGAAACTCAATGAGCAGTTCTTC. It codes for CASSLGQKLNEQFF.

The chain is built from TRBV5-1 and TRBJ1-6, with 8 bases aligning to TRBD1. Trimming took 0 bases from V and 10 from J; bases not matched to a gene: 3. This CDR3 has 14 residues. The V gene's germline CDR1 is SGHRS and CDR2 YFSETQ. The CDR3 loop reads CASSLVDRDSPLHF. For the CDR3, the DNA is TGCGCCAGCAGCTTGGTGGACAGGGACTCACCCCTCCACTTT.

This chain connects TRBV7-6 to TRBJ2-1, with D tentatively TRBD2 (5 bases). Trimming pared 5 bases from V and 1 base from J, leaving 15 bases between. CDR3 length: 16 residues. Germline V CDR1 and CDR2: SGHVS, FNYEAQ. Written as DNA, the CDR3 is TGTGCCAGCAGCCTCGGGTCTAGCAGGTCCTACAATGAGCAGTTCTTC. Translated, it gives CASSLGSSRSYNEQFF.

The chain couples TRBV6-2 or TRBV6-3 to TRBJ1-3, with D unresolved. The CDR3 has 16 amino acids. CDR1 and CDR2 (germline): MNHEY, SVGEGT. Trimming pared 4 bases from V and 0 bases from J, leaving 13 bases between. CDR3 amino acids: CASSSPGRLSGNTIYF. The CDR3 nucleotides read TGTGCCAGCAGTTCCCCTGGACGCCTCTCTGGAAACACCATATATTTT.

The chain combines TRBV6-1 with TRBJ2-3, with D tentatively TRBD2 (5 bases). The CDR3 extends over 14 amino acids. CDR1 is MNHNS, CDR2 SASEGT, per germline. Deletions cut 5 bases from V and 2 bases from J, with 11 bases between. Written as DNA, the CDR3 is TGTGCCAGCAGTACCCGACTAATCACAGATACGCAGTATTTT. Protein sequence: CASSTRLITDTQYF.

This rearrangement joins TRBV15 to TRBJ2-3; D may match TRBD1 or TRBD2 (5 bases each). Germline V CDR1 and CDR2: LNHNV, YYDKDF (reference sequence). The CDR3 length is 13 residues. Trimming pared 7 bases from V and 0 bases from J, leaving 8 bases between. CDR3 bases: TGTGCCACCACGGGGCCAAGCACAGATACGCAGTATTTT. Translation: CATTGPSTDTQYF. The variable domain in full, with the rest retrieved from reference TRBV15 and TRBJ2-3, is DAMVIQNPRYQVTQFGKPVTLSCSQTLNHNVMYWYQQKSSQAPKLLFHYYDKDFNNEADTPDNFQSRRPNTSFCFLDIRSPGLGDTAMYLCATTGPSTDTQYFGPGTRLTVL.